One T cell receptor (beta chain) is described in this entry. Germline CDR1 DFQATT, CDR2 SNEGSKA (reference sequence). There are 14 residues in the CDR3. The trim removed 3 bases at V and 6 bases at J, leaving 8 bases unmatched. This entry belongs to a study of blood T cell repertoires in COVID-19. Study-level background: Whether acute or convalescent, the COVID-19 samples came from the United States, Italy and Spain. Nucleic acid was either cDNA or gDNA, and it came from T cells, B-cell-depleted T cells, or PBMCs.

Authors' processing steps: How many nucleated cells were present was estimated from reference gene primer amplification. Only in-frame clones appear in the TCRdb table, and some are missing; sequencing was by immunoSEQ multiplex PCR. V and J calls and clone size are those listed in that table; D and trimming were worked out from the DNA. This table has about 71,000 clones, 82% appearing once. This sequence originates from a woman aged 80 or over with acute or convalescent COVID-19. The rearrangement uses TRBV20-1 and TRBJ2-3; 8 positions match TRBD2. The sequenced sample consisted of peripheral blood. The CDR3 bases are TGCAGTGCTAGTAGTTTAGCGGGATCGGATACGCAGTATTTT. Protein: CSASSLAGSDTQYF.